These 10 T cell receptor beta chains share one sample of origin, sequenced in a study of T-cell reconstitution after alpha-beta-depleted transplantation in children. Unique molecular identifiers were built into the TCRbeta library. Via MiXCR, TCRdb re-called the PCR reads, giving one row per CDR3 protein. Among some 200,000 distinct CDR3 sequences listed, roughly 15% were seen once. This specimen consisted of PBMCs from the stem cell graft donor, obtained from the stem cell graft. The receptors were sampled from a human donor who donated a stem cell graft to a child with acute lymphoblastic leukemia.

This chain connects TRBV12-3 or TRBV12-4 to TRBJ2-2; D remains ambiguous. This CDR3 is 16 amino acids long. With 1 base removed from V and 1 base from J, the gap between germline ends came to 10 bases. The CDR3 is CASSLVLEENTGELFF. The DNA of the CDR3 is TGTGCCAGCAGTTTAGTTTTGGAAGAGAACACCGGGGAGCTGTTTTTT.

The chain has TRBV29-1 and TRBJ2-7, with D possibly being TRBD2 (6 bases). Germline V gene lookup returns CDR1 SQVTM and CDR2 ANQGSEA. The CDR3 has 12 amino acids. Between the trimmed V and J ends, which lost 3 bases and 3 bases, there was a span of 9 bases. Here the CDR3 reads CSVEASDYEQYF. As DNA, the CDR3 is TGCAGCGTTGAGGCTAGCGACTACGAGCAGTACTTC.

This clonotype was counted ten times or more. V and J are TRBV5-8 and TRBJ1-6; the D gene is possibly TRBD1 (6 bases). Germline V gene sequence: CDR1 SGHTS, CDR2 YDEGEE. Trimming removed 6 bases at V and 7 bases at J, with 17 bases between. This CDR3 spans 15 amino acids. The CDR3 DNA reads TGTGCCAGCACCCCGATCCGGGACAAAAATTCACCCCTCCACTTT. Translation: CASTPIRDKNSPLHF.

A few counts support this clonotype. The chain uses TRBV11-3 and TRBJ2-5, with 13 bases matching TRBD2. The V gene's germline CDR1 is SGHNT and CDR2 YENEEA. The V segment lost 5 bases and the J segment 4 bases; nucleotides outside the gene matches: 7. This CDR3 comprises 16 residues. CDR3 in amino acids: CASSIRTSGSIETQYF. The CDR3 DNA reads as TGTGCCAGCAGCATTCGGACTAGCGGGAGCATAGAGACCCAGTACTTC.

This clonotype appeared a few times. CDR3 sequence reads: CASKLAPANSYEQYF. CDR3 DNA sequence: TGTGCCAGCAAACTAGCTCCAGCCAATTCCTACGAGCAGTACTTC. This chain connects TRBV6-1 to TRBJ2-7, with D tentatively TRBD2 (6 bases). Trimming pared 7 bases from V and 1 base from J, leaving 17 bases between. Germline CDR1 is MNHNS and CDR2 is SASEGT. This CDR3 has 15 residues.

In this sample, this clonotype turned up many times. The DNA for the CDR3 is TGTGCCAGCAGCCCCTATGGCCCAGCCGCAACTAATGAAAAACTGTTTTTT. Residues: CASSPYGPAATNEKLFF. This chain links TRBV7-8 with TRBJ1-4, with D uncertain. The CDR3 extends over 17 amino acids. Trimming shortened V by 5 bases and J by 0 bases, and 16 bases separated the two germline ends. CDR1 is SGHVS, CDR2 FQNEAQ, per germline.

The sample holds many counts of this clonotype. CDR3 sequence (DNA): TGCAGCGGCGGACTGGATTCCTACGAGCAGTACTTC. It codes for CSGGLDSYEQYF. J is TRBJ2-7 and V is TRBV29-1; possibly TRBD2 for D (5 bases). Germline V lookup: CDR1 SQVTM, CDR2 ANQGSEA. Trimming pared 7 bases from V and 1 base from J, leaving 11 bases between. The CDR3 contains 12 residues.

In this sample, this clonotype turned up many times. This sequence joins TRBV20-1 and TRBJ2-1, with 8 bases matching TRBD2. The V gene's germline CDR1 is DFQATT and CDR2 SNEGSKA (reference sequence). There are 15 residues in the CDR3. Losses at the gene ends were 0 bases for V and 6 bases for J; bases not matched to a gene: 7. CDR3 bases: TGCAGTGCTAGAGATTCACGAGCGGGAGTCAATGAGCAGTTCTTC. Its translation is CSARDSRAGVNEQFF.

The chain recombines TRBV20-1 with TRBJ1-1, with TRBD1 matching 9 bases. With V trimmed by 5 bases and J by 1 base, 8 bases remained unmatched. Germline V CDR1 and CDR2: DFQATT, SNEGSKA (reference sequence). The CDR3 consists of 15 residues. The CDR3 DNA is TGCAGTGCTCGATCCACAGGGGGCGGGAACACTGAAGCTTTCTTT. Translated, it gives CSARSTGGGNTEAFF.

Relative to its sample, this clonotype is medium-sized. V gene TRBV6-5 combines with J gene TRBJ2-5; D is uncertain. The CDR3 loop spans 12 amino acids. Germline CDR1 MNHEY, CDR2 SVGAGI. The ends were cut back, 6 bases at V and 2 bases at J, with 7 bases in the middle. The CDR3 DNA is TGTGCCAGCAGGACACCACAAGAGACCCAGTACTTC. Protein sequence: CASRTPQETQYF.